A few counts support the clone carrying this T cell receptor beta chain. The antigen remains unidentified. This entry is derived from a study of blood T cells in healthy people across ages. The study's findings and limits: Age advanced and TCR beta diversity per million T cells fell, roughly linearly. Naive T cell percentage by flow cytometry tracked strongly with beta diversity. Unsorted PBMCs prevented conclusive naive versus antigen-experienced comparison.

A sample-barcoded 5' primer and a J-beta primer mix were used in a second PCR of about 6 to 11 cycles. MiXCR was run by TCRdb on the 5' RACE reads, yielding one entry per CDR3 protein. The sample lists 600,000 to 650,000 distinct CDR3 sequences, roughly 53% occurring once. Aged about 6 to 95, donors were systemically healthy Caucasians from Russia. This receptor was taken from a man in his 60s in good health. The source material was blood.

The CDR3 DNA is TGCAGTGCTAAAGGACAGGGGACTAACTATGGCTACACCTTC. Protein: CSAKGQGTNYGYTF. The chain links TRBV20-1 to TRBJ1-2, with TRBD1 matching 9 bases. The V segment lost 4 bases and the J segment 0 bases; nucleotides outside the gene matches: 3. The CDR3 has 14 amino acids. CDR1 and CDR2 from the germline V gene are DFQATT and SNEGSKA (reference sequence).